These 26 T cell receptor beta chains share one sample of origin, sequenced in a study of blood T cell repertoires in COVID-19. The protocol was immunoSEQ multiplex PCR, while the TCRdb copy is restricted to in-frame clones and leaves out a portion. This table has tens of thousands of clones, roughly 80% appearing once. Sequenced input: peripheral blood. Source of these receptors: a man in his sixties with acute or convalescent COVID-19.

The CDR3 loop is CASDRALGEAFF. For the CDR3, the DNA is TGTGCCAGTGACAGGGCACTTGGTGAAGCTTTCTTT. This chain joins TRBV19 and TRBJ1-1; 7 bases match TRBD1. This CDR3 spans 12 amino acids. Per the germline V gene, CDR1 is LNHDA and CDR2 is SQIVND (reference sequence). The J segment lost 7 bases and the V segment lost 8 bases, leaving 7 bases of the junction unmatched.

The rearrangement uses TRBV7-9 and TRBJ1-2, with TRBD1 matching over 9 bases. Germline V gene sequence: CDR1 SEHNR, CDR2 FQNEAQ (reference sequence). V gave up 1 base and J gave up 1 base; unmatched junction bases: 10. The CDR3 runs 18 residues. The CDR3 nucleotides read TGTGCCAGCAGCTTAGATCCAGGCCGGGACAGGGATAACTATGGCTACACCTTC. It specifies CASSLDPGRDRDNYGYTF.

This clone was picked up one time. The chain combines TRBV2 with TRBJ1-4; 7 bases line up with TRBD1. CDR3 length: 14 residues. Germline CDR1 reads SNHLY; CDR2 reads FYNNEI. The V segment lost 6 bases and the J segment 6 bases; nucleotides outside the gene matches: 7. In DNA form, the CDR3 reads TGTGCCAGCAGAAGGACAGGACGTTATGAAAAACTGTTTTTT. This encodes CASRRTGRYEKLFF.

The gene calls are TRBV11-2 and TRBJ2-7; 8 positions match TRBD2. This CDR3 has 16 amino acids. V was clipped by 1 base and J by 4 bases; unmatched bases: 9. The germline V gene has CDR1 SGHAT and CDR2 FQNNGV. The chain's CDR3 is CASSLGSSGGNYEQYF. In nucleotides, the CDR3 is TGTGCCAGCAGCTTAGGGTCCAGCGGGGGCAATTACGAGCAGTACTTC.

The chain couples TRBV11-2 to TRBJ2-6; TRBD1 matches at 7 bases. Germline lookup yields CDR1 SGHAT and CDR2 FQNNGV. There are 16 residues in the CDR3. The V segment lost 2 bases and the J segment 1 base; nucleotides outside the gene matches: 2. In DNA form, the CDR3 reads TGTGCCAGCAGCTTATACAGGGGTTCTGGGGCCAACGTCCTGACTTTC. It encodes CASSLYRGSGANVLTF.

V gene TRBV7-8 combines with J gene TRBJ1-2; the D gene is possibly TRBD1 (6 bases). In germline, CDR1 is SGHVS, CDR2 FQNEAQ. The V and J ends lost 1 base and 4 bases respectively, with 19 bases between them. The CDR3 is 17 residues long. The DNA for the CDR3 is TGTGCCAGCAGCTTAGTTCTGCAGGGGAAGAGTAGCTATGGCTACACCTTC. Translated, it gives CASSLVLQGKSSYGYTF.

V gene TRBV7-9 combines with J gene TRBJ2-2; D remains unclear. The CDR3 runs 14 residues. V shed 1 base and J shed 2 bases, with 5 bases lying between them. From germline, CDR1 is SEHNR and CDR2 FQNEAQ (reference sequence). CDR3 sequence reads: CASSLVLNTGELFF. Here the CDR3 DNA reads TGTGCCAGCAGCTTAGTACTAAACACCGGGGAGCTGTTTTTT.

V usage is TRBV6-6 and J usage is TRBJ2-4; the match to TRBD2 covers 13 bases. J lost 0 bases, V lost 5 bases, and 7 bases had no gene match. This CDR3 has 18 amino acids. Germline-derived CDR1 and CDR2 are MNHNY and SVGAGI (reference sequence). Here the CDR3 reads CASSPGLAGYLAKNIQYF. The CDR3 DNA reads TGTGCCAGCAGTCCGGGACTAGCGGGGTACCTAGCCAAAAACATTCAGTACTTC.

This clone appeared once. This chain joins TRBV12-3 or TRBV12-4 and TRBJ2-7; 7 bases are a match to TRBD1. This CDR3 is 11 amino acids long. The J segment lost 11 bases and the V segment lost 5 bases, leaving 6 bases of the junction unmatched. The CDR3 coding sequence is TGTGCCAGCAGTCCGGGGACAGATAAGTACTTC. Residues: CASSPGTDKYF.

A single count supports this clone. The J gene is TRBJ1-1, the V gene TRBV9; TRBD1 aligns across 10 bases. CDR3 length equals 15 residues. Per the germline V gene, CDR1 is SGDLS and CDR2 is YYNGEE. Trimming at V came to 5 bases and at J to 3 bases, leaving 7 bases not matched to a gene. This CDR3 is CASSQTGQGYTEAFF. For the CDR3, the DNA is TGTGCCAGCAGTCAAACGGGACAGGGGTACACTGAAGCTTTCTTT. Full variable domain (remainder filled in from reference TRBV9 and TRBJ1-1): DSGVTQTPKHLITATGQRVTLRCSPRSGDLSVYWYQQSLDQGLQFLIQYYNGEERAKGNILERFSAQQFPDLHSELNLSSLELGDSALYFCASSQTGQGYTEAFFGQGTRLTVV.

V usage is TRBV25-1 and J usage is TRBJ1-2; 8 bases match TRBD1. After removal of 5 bases from V and 3 bases from J, the junction contained 5 bases not matched to a gene. CDR1 is MGHDK and CDR2 is SYGVNS in the germline V gene. The CDR3 spans 14 residues. The DNA of the CDR3 is TGTGCCAGCAGTCCCGGGACAGGAGACTATGGCTACACCTTC. Translating it yields CASSPGTGDYGYTF.

The chain has TRBV7-9 and TRBJ1-4; D may be TRBD1 (6 bases). Per the germline V gene, CDR1 is SEHNR and CDR2 is FQNEAQ (reference sequence). CDR3 length: 14 amino acids. Trimming cost V 5 bases and J 5 bases, with 12 bases left between them. This CDR3 is CASSLGQRNEKLFF. In nucleotides, the CDR3 is TGTGCCAGCAGCCTCGGACAGCGGAATGAAAAACTGTTTTTT.

The CDR3 DNA reads as TGTGCCAGCAGTCCCCCGACAGGAATGAGTCAGCCCCAGCATTTT. It codes for CASSPPTGMSQPQHF. The rearrangement joins TRBV28 to TRBJ1-5, with TRBD1 as a possible D gene (6 bases). The germline V and J ends were trimmed by 5 bases and 6 bases, with 17 bases remaining between them. The germline gives CDR1 MDHEN, CDR2 SYDVKM. The CDR3 consists of 15 residues.

The J gene is TRBJ2-7, the V gene TRBV7-8; tentatively, D is TRBD1 (6 bases). The CDR3 extends over 13 amino acids. V was cut by 5 bases and J by 3 bases, with 11 bases left in between. Germline values: CDR1 SGHVS, CDR2 FQNEAQ. CDR3 residues: CASSPTQGYEQYF. The CDR3 bases are TGTGCCAGCAGCCCGACACAGGGCTACGAGCAGTACTTC.

The V call is TRBV10-3, the J call TRBJ2-2; 8 positions match TRBD2. J lost 1 base, V lost 8 bases, and 3 bases had no gene match. This CDR3 has 14 residues. Germline lookup yields CDR1 ENHRY and CDR2 SYGVKD. CDR3 nucleotides: TGTGCCATCCGGGCGGGGGGGAACACCGGGGAGCTGTTTTTT. This translates into CAIRAGGNTGELFF.

V is TRBV2 and J is TRBJ1-2, with a weak D call TRBD1 (5 bases). The CDR3 is 13 residues long. Germline V gene sequence: CDR1 SNHLY, CDR2 FYNNEI. Trimming left V 3 bases short and J 5 bases short, with 10 bases between. For the CDR3, the DNA is TGTGCCAGCAGTGACTTGGCAGGGTATGGCTACACCTTC. Its translation: CASSDLAGYGYTF.

The chain carries TRBV19 and TRBJ2-1; D perhaps matches TRBD1 (7 bases). This CDR3 comprises 17 residues. Deletions cut 8 bases from V and 0 bases from J, with 20 bases between. Germline lookup yields CDR1 LNHDA and CDR2 SQIVND (reference sequence). The CDR3 sequence is CASDPRRGLSSYNEQFF. The CDR3, as DNA: TGTGCCAGTGACCCCAGGAGGGGGCTGAGCTCCTACAATGAGCAGTTCTTC.

V and J are TRBV13 and TRBJ1-2, with 7 bases aligning to TRBD1. V lost 6 bases, J lost 3 bases, and 19 bases stayed unmatched. The CDR3 covers 18 residues. The germline gives CDR1 PRHDT, CDR2 FYEKMQ (reference sequence). CDR3 in amino acids: CASSSTPGQGVSDYGYTF. DNA of the CDR3: TGTGCCAGCAGTTCCACCCCCGGGCAGGGGGTTTCTGACTATGGCTACACCTTC.

This clone was found once. The V and J genes are TRBV30 and TRBJ2-1; D is unclear. Trimming removed 1 base from V and 6 bases from J, with 7 bases in between. The CDR3 contains 12 residues. From germline, CDR1 is GTSNPN and CDR2 SVGIG (reference sequence). CDR3 residues: CAWSGALNEQFF. In nucleotides, the CDR3 is TGTGCCTGGAGTGGGGCCCTCAATGAGCAGTTCTTC. The full variable domain, completed using reference TRBV30 and TRBJ2-1, is SQTIHQWPATLVQPVGSPLSLECTVEGTSNPNLYWYRQAAGRGLQLLFYSVGIGQISSEVPQNLSASRPQDRQFILSSKKLLLSDSGFYLCAWSGALNEQFFGPGTRLTVL.

The chain links TRBV5-1 to TRBJ1-2; tentative D call: TRBD1 (6 bases). Germline values: CDR1 SGHRS, CDR2 YFSETQ. The CDR3 totals 15 residues. Between the trimmed V and J ends, which lost 0 bases and 4 bases, there was a span of 13 bases. The CDR3, as DNA: TGCGCCAGCAGCTTGGATGAACAGGGCGTCTATGGCTACACCTTC. This encodes CASSLDEQGVYGYTF.

This chain joins TRBV29-1 and TRBJ1-2, with D perhaps matching TRBD1 (6 bases). Per the germline V gene, CDR1 is SQVTM and CDR2 is ANQGSEA. This CDR3 comprises 12 residues. V was cut by 1 base and J by 5 bases, with 8 bases left in between. Here the CDR3 reads CSVEVGGYGYTF. CDR3 DNA: TGCAGCGTTGAAGTAGGGGGTTATGGCTACACCTTC.

The J gene is TRBJ1-2, the V gene TRBV5-6, with 10 bases identical to TRBD1. Germline lookup yields CDR1 SGHDT and CDR2 YYEEEE. The CDR3 is 15 amino acids. The V and J ends lost 5 bases and 5 bases, in that order; junction bases with no gene match: 9. DNA for the CDR3: TGTGCCAGCAGAAATTGGGACAGGGGAAATTATGGCTACACCTTC. It encodes CASRNWDRGNYGYTF.

This chain connects TRBV7-9 to TRBJ2-7; TRBD1 is a possible D gene (6 bases). This CDR3 has 14 residues. V lost 5 bases and J 3 bases, leaving 14 bases between the germline ends. Germline V gene data show CDR1 as SEHNR and CDR2 as FQNEAQ (reference sequence). In DNA, the CDR3 is TGTGCCAGCAGCACAGGGACAAAATACTACGAGCAGTACTTC. Amino acid sequence: CASSTGTKYYEQYF.

The chain has TRBV19 and TRBJ1-4; 7 positions agree with TRBD1. CDR1 and CDR2 from the germline V gene are LNHDA and SQIVND (reference sequence). The CDR3 is 17 amino acids. After removal of 4 bases from V and 6 bases from J, the junction contained 14 bases not matched to a gene. The CDR3 protein is CASSKSPPGGLDEKLFF. The CDR3 DNA is TGTGCCAGTAGTAAATCACCTCCAGGGGGGTTGGATGAAAAACTGTTTTTT.

V gene TRBV7-2 combines with J gene TRBJ2-3; 7 nucleotides match TRBD1. The CDR3 loop spans 16 amino acids. After removal of 5 bases from V and 0 bases from J, the junction contained 8 bases not matched to a gene. Germline-derived CDR1 and CDR2 are SGHTA and FQGNSA. The CDR3 spells CASSLSSGQSTDTQYF. CDR3 coding DNA: TGTGCCAGCAGCCTTTCTTCGGGACAGAGCACAGATACGCAGTATTTT.

V and J are TRBV7-9 and TRBJ1-4, with TRBD1 identical over 9 bases. The germline V gene has CDR1 SEHNR and CDR2 FQNEAQ (reference sequence). V was clipped by 3 bases and J by 3 bases; unmatched bases: 5. This CDR3 is 16 amino acids long. The CDR3 nucleotides are TGTGCCAGCAGCTTGGGGACAGGGAGCCCTAATGAAAAACTGTTTTTT. Residues: CASSLGTGSPNEKLFF.